This TCR beta chain comes out of a study of shared clonotypes between healthy human individuals. Study summary: Two female and a few male donors aged 18 to 49 were enrolled. Each donor contributed plates that comprised three CD4 naive, three CD4 memory, two CD8 naive and one CD8 memory. Points from the study as a whole: At large depth, rarefaction still showed sorted-subset sequencing to be incomplete.

CD4+ cells underwent separation, giving CD45RA+ naive and CD45RA-negative memory subsets. Trimming took 4 bases from V and 5 from J; bases not matched to a gene: 27. The CDR3 has 23 amino acids. The germline gives CDR1 SGDLS, CDR2 YYNGEE. Sequenced by immunoSEQ multiplex PCR; TCRdb stores in-frame clones only, minus some. The sample lists roughly 500,000 clones; 95% to 96% were seen once. About this clone: Its specificity is unknown.

Material: naive CD4+ T cells sorted from blood. Subset here: CD45RA+ positively selected. The sequence came from a woman aged 25 to 39 in good health. The chain combines TRBV9 with TRBJ2-7; 16 nucleotides line up with TRBD2. CDR3 region: CASSKTPFSPAGTSGRVIHEQYF. Here the CDR3 DNA reads TGTGCCAGCAGCAAGACCCCATTTAGTCCAGCCGGGACTAGCGGGAGGGTGATCCACGAGCAGTACTTC.